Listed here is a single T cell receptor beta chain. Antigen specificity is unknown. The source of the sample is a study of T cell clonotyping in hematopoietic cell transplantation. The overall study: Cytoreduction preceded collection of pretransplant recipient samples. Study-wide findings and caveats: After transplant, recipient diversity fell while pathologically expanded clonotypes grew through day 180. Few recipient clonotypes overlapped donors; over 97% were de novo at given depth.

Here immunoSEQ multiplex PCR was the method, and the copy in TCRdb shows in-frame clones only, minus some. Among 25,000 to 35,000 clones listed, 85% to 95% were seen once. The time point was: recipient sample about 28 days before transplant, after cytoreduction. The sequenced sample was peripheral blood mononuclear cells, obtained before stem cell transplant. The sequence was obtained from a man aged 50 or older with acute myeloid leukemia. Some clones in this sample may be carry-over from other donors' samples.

The CDR3 reads CASSPNYQQGKHNEQFF. CDR3 in DNA: TGTGCCAGCAGCCCAAACTATCAACAGGGTAAACACAATGAGCAGTTCTTC. This chain connects TRBV28 to TRBJ2-1; D possibly corresponds to TRBD1 (6 bases). V lost 6 bases and J 5 bases, leaving 23 bases between the germline ends. CDR3 size: 17 residues. Looked up from germline, CDR1 is MDHEN and CDR2 is SYDVKM.